A selection of T cell receptor beta chains follows, all from one sample in a study of regulatory T cells in long-lasting Graves disease. TCRdb ran MiXCR on the multiplex PCR reads and lists one entry per CDR3 protein. The table records over 250,000 distinct CDR3 sequences, 22% of them present only once. The specimen comprised peripheral blood mononuclear cells (PBMCs), sampled when the disease was refractory, from a patient treated with antithyroid drugs. The receptors here all came from a female donor with Graves disease. CDR3s include the opening cysteine and the closing phenylalanine or tryptophan. Each record gives: clone size, D gene, J gene, V gene, CDR3 DNA, CDR3 protein. The D gene is left open where the match is weak. The size of a clone is reported for some rows only, either as once, few or many, or as a class for expanded clones.

few,NA,TRBJ1-4,TRBV6-1,TGTGCCAGCAGGAGGACGGCAGGAGAGGAAAAACTGTTTTTT,CASRRTAGEEKLFF
many,NA,TRBJ2-5,TRBV3-1,TGTGCCAGCAGCCCCGGGGGGCGGCAATTGGAAGAGACCCAGTACTTC,CASSPGGRQLEETQYF
few,NA,TRBJ2-7,TRBV28,TGTGCCAGCAGTTTTGAGGGCTACTACGAGCAGTACTTC,CASSFEGYYEQYF
few,NA,TRBJ2-3,TRBV11-2,TGTGCCAGCAGCTTAGATCAGTCAGATACGCAGTATTTT,CASSLDQSDTQYF
NA,NA,TRBJ2-5,TRBV6-1,TGTGCCAGCATCCAGGGCCGTGTAGGAGGAGAGACCCAGTACTTC,CASIQGRVGGETQYF
NA,NA,TRBJ1-1,TRBV19,TGTGCCAGTGGGAGCCTGGTAGGGAACACTGAAGCTTTCTTT,CASGSLVGNTEAFF
many,NA,TRBJ2-7,TRBV24-1,TGTGCCACCAGTGACCGGAACTACGAGCAGTACTTC,CATSDRNYEQYF
NA,NA,TRBJ2-7,TRBV30,TGTGCCTGGAGTGTACAAGGGTTGGGCGAGCAGTACTTC,CAWSVQGLGEQYF
few,NA,TRBJ2-7,TRBV6-5,TGTGCCAGCAGTTTAGAGGGGACGGGGAGCTCCTACGAGCAGTACTTC,CASSLEGTGSSYEQYF
NA,TRBD2,TRBJ2-7,TRBV12-3/TRBV12-4,TGTGCCAGCAACTCTCGGGACGGGAGGGCCATCAACGAGCAGTACTTC,CASNSRDGRAINEQYF
few,NA,TRBJ1-2,TRBV9,TGTGCCAGCAGCGTAGGGGGAACCGCGGGCTATGGCTACACCTTC,CASSVGGTAGYGYTF
NA,TRBD2,TRBJ2-1,TRBV28,TGTGCCAGCAGAGGGACTAGCGGGAAGAGCTCCTACAATGAGCAGTTCTTC,CASRGTSGKSSYNEQFF
NA,NA,TRBJ1-1,TRBV2,TGTACCAGCAGTAACCGCAGGGACCCTGCTGCTTTCTTT,CTSSNRRDPAAFF
once,NA,TRBJ2-6,TRBV30,TGTGCCTGGAGTGGCTTTGTCTCTGGGGCCAACATCCTGACTTTC,CAWSGFVSGANILTF
many,TRBD1,TRBJ1-2,TRBV20-1,TGCAGTGCTTACGTGGGGGACAGGGACGGCTACACCTTC,CSAYVGDRDGYTF
few,NA,TRBJ2-7,TRBV4-3,TGCGCCAGCAGCCAAGATGGTGGTAGGTCCTACGAGCAGTACTTC,CASSQDGGRSYEQYF
NA,NA,TRBJ1-1,TRBV3-1,TGTGCCAGCATTACCCGGGACGGTGAAGCTTTCTTT,CASITRDGEAFF
few,TRBD2,TRBJ2-7,TRBV6-1,TGTGCCAGCAGCGCCATAGCGGGAGCCCCCTACGAGCAGTACTTC,CASSAIAGAPYEQYF
few,NA,TRBJ2-7,TRBV9,TGTGCCAGCAGCGTAGTAGTGGGGGCTGGGCAGTACTTC,CASSVVVGAGQYF
NA,NA,TRBJ1-4,TRBV12-3/TRBV12-4,TGTGCCAGCACCCCGCGGGGGGGAAATGAAAAACTGTTTTTT,CASTPRGGNEKLFF
few,TRBD2,TRBJ2-7,TRBV6-2/TRBV6-3,TGTGCCAGCAGTTACTTGGGGAGACTAGCGGACGAGCAGTACTTC,CASSYLGRLADEQYF
NA,TRBD2,TRBJ2-7,TRBV20-1,TGCAGTGCTAGGGGACTAGCGGGGAGAGTAGAAGAGCAGTACTTC,CSARGLAGRVEEQYF
few,TRBD1,TRBJ2-7,TRBV28,TGTGCCAGCAGCGATCAGGGGGCGTGGGCCTACGAGCAGTACTTC,CASSDQGAWAYEQYF
few,NA,TRBJ2-7,TRBV27,TGTGCCAGCAGTCCACGGGAAAGGTACGAGCAGTACTTC,CASSPRERYEQYF